The clone carrying this T cell receptor beta chain has a single count. Antigen specificity is unknown. Using immunoSEQ multiplex PCR, the repertoire was profiled, and TCRdb retains in-frame clones only, with some absent. The sample consists of about 5,700 clones, around 60% of them appearing once. The data belong to a study of neoadjuvant anti-PD-1 for oral cavity cancer. The overall study: Patients without progression got a fourth dose around day 43.

Study-wide points: Higher pretreatment Treg/Th17 ratios tracked higher pretreatment blood clonality.

CDR1 and CDR2 from the germline V gene are MNHNS and SASEGT. This CDR3 contains 15 residues. V trimming: 6 bases; J trimming: 2 bases; junction bases outside the gene matches: 3. Stage II-IVA oral cavity squamous cell carcinoma was new and untreated by systemic or radiation therapy. The patients had HPV-negative, locally advanced oral cavity squamous cell carcinoma. The rearrangement uses TRBV6-1 and TRBJ2-7, with 14 bases fitting TRBD2. Specimen: tumor tissue, collected before nivolumab (anti-PD-1) treatment. This TCR was recovered from a person aged 35-80 years with oral cavity squamous cell carcinoma. The CDR3 nucleotides read TGTGCCAGCAGGCCGGGACTAGCGGGGGCCTACGAGCAGTACTTC. As protein: CASRPGLAGAYEQYF.